The clone carrying this T cell receptor (beta chain) was detected ten times or more. The antigen is undetermined. These data come from a study of T cell repertoires in cytomegalovirus infection. Overall study: Epitope selection comprised recently identified HLA-C-restricted CMV epitopes and well-studied HLA-B-restricted CMV epitopes. A matching HLA type, together with CMV infection, was signaled by public TCR beta signatures.

One entry per CDR3 protein results from TCRdb running MiXCR on the reads. The top ten clones hold around 20% of a sample with some 270,000 distinct CDR3 sequences, less than 25% of them seen once. Overall study findings and caveats: There were HLA-C-restricted CMV-specific TCR beta clonotypes dominating the ex vivo response. Using cumulative public TCR beta family frequency, the authors identified those who carried CMV together with the relevant HLA.

V was cut by 1 base and J by 0 bases, with 7 bases left in between. Germline CDR1 SGHVS, CDR2 FQNEAQ. The length of the CDR3 is 16 residues. This rearrangement joins TRBV7-8 to TRBJ2-6; D remains unclear. The sequenced sample was cultured PBMCs, obtained from culture after CMV antigen stimulation. This TCR was recovered from a human donor in good health (CMV status not recorded). Some clones in this sample may be carry-over from other donors' samples. The CDR3 here is CASSLVARSGANVLTF. The CDR3 DNA follows: TGTGCCAGCAGCTTAGTTGCCCGCTCTGGGGCCAACGTCCTGACTTTC. Full variable domain (remainder filled in from reference TRBV7-8 and TRBJ2-6): GAGVSQSPRYKVAKRGQDVALRCDPISGHVSLFWYQQALGQGPEFLTYFQNEAQLDKSGLPSDRFFAERPEGSVSTLKIQRTQQEDSAVYLCASSLVARSGANVLTFGAGSRLTVL.